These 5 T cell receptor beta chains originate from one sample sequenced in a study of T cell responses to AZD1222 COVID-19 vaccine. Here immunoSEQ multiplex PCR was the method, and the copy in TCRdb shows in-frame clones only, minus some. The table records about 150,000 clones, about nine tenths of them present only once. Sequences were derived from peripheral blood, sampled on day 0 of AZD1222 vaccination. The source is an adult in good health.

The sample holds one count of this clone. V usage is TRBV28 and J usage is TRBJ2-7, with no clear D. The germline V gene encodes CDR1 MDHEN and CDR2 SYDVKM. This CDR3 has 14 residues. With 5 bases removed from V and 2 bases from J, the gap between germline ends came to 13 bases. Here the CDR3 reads CASSRTNLPYEQYF. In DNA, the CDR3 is TGTGCCAGCAGTCGAACGAACCTACCCTACGAGCAGTACTTC.

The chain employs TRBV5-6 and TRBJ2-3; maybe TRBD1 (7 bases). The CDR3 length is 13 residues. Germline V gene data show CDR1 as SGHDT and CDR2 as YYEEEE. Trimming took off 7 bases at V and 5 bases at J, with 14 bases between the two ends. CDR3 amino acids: CASVEGAKDTQYF. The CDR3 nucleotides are TGTGCCAGCGTGGAGGGGGCCAAAGATACGCAGTATTTT.

Written as DNA, the CDR3 is TGTGCCAGCAGTACCTCCCCTTTTGGCTACACCTTC. Protein sequence: CASSTSPFGYTF. The chain has TRBV2 and TRBJ1-2; D remains ambiguous. Trimming took 5 bases from V and 7 from J, leaving 11 bases between them. The germline V gene has CDR1 SNHLY and CDR2 FYNNEI. There are 12 residues in the CDR3.

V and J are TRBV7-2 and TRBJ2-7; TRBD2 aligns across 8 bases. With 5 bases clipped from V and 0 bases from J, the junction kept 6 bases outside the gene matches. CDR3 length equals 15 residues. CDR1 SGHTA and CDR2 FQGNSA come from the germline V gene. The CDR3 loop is CASSPGAGVSYEQYF. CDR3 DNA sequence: TGTGCCAGCAGCCCAGGAGCGGGAGTCTCCTACGAGCAGTACTTC.

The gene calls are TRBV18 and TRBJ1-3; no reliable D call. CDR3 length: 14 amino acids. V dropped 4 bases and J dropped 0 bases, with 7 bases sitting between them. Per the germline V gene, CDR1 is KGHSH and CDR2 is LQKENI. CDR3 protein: CASSHSGSGNTIYF. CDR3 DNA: TGTGCCAGCTCACACTCAGGCTCTGGAAACACCATATATTTT.